The present T cell receptor beta chain was sequenced within a study of Graves' ophthalmopathy and Graves' hyperthyroidism. Study in general: Peripheral blood samples were taken at initial diagnosis, before any treatment.

General study points: Among thyroid clonotypes expanded above 0.001 frequency, most also appeared in blood. A model built from 13 signatures distinguished ophthalmopathy from stable hyperthyroidism with approximately 89% sensitivity and about 81% specificity.

A remark on this clonotype: The antigen remains unidentified.

Transcripts of RNA were the source for amplifying TCR beta CDR3 regions. The first-round RT-PCR employed HTBI primers together with the Qiagen OneStep RT-PCR kit. A multiplex PCR was then performed as the second round. Via MiXCR, TCRdb re-called the multiplex PCR reads, giving one row per CDR3 protein. The repertoire holds about 160,000 distinct CDR3 sequences, 30% to 45% seen once, with roughly 5.2% in the top ten. CDR3 length equals 12 residues. Germline CDR1 reads MDHEN; CDR2 reads SYDVKM. Trimming took 6 bases from V and 4 from J, leaving 9 bases between them. The sample taken for sequencing was peripheral blood. This chain connects TRBV28 to TRBJ1-1; D unresolved. This sequence was found in a woman in her thirties or forties with Graves' ophthalmopathy. The CDR3 coding sequence is TGTGCCAGCAGCCCGGTGGGCACTGAAGCTTTCTTT. It specifies CASSPVGTEAFF.